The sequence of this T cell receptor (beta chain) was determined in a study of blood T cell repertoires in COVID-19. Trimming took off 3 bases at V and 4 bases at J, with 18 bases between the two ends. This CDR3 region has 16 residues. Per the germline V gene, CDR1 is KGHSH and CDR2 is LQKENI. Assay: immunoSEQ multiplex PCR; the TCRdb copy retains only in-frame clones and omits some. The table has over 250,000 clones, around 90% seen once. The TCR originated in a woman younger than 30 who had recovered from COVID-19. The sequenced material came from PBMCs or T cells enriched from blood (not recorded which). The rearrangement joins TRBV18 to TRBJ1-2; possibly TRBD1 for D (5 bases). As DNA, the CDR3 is TGTGCCAGCTCACCCTCGGGGGGAGGTCGGCCCTATGGCTACACCTTC. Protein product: CASSPSGGGRPYGYTF.